Sequencing of this T cell receptor beta chain was carried out in a study of T cells in tumors after PD-1 blockade. Study background: Some patients also took daily vismodegib 150 mg during anti-PD-1 treatment.

Germline assignment: CDR1 MNHEY and CDR2 SMNVEV (reference sequence). Trimming took 5 bases from V and 0 from J; bases not matched to a gene: 10. The CDR3 has 16 residues. The time point: first of two pre-therapy site-matched biopsies about two months apart. Tumor or blood genomic DNA was sequenced, with inputs of about 616 ng to 6,004 ng. Notes on the study in general: Most post-therapy expanded exhausted CD8+ clones were new, undetected before treatment.

Data came from immunoSEQ multiplex PCR; TCRdb stores just in-frame clones and leaves some out. This sample yields about 4,200 clones, of which roughly 73% are seen a single time; approximately 6.8% belongs to the top ten. Points on this clone: Its antigen is unidentified.

The sample was tumor tissue, taken before anti-PD-1 treatment. The sequence was collected from a human donor with basal cell carcinoma. V is TRBV27 and J is TRBJ2-7, with 7 bases identical to TRBD1. The CDR3 nucleotides are TGTGCCAGCAGTCGCGGTACAGGGGATTTCTCCTACGAGCAGTACTTC. Translated: CASSRGTGDFSYEQYF.